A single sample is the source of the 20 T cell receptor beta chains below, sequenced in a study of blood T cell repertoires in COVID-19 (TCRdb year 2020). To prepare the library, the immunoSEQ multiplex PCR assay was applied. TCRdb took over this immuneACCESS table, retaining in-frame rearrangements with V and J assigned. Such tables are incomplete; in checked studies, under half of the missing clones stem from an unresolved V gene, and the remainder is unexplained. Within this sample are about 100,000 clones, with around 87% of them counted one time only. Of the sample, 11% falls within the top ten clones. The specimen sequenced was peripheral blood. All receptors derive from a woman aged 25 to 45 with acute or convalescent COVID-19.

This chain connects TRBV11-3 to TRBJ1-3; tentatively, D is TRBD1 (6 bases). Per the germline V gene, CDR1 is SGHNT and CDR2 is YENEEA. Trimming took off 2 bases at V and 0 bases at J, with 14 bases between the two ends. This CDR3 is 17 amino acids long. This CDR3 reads CASSLPAGALSGNTIYF. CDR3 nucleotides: TGTGCCAGCAGCTTACCGGCGGGGGCGCTCTCTGGAAACACCATATATTTT.

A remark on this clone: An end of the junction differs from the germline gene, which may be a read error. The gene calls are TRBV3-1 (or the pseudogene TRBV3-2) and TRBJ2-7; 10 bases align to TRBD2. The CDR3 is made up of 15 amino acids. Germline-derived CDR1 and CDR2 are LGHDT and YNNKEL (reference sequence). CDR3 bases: TGTGCCAGCAGCCTGCTAGCGGGGGCCTCCAACGAGCAGTACTTC. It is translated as CASSLLAGASNEQYF.

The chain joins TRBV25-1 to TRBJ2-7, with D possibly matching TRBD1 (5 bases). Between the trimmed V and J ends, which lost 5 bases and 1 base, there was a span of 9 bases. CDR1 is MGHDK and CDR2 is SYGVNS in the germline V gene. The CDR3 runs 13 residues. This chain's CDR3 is CASSKGASYEQYF. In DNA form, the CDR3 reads TGTGCCAGCAGTAAAGGGGCGTCCTACGAGCAGTACTTC.

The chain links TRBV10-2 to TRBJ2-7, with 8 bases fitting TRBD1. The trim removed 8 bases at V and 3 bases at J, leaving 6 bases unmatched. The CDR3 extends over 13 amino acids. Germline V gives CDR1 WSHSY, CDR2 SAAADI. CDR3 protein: CASATGGNYEQYF. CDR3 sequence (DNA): TGCGCCAGCGCCACAGGGGGGAACTACGAGCAGTACTTC.

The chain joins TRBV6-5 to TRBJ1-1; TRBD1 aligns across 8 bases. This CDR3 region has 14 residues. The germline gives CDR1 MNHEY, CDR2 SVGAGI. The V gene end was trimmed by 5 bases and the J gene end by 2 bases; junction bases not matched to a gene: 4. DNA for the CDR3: TGTGCCAGCAGTCTCACAGGGGGAAACACTGAAGCTTTCTTT. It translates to CASSLTGGNTEAFF.

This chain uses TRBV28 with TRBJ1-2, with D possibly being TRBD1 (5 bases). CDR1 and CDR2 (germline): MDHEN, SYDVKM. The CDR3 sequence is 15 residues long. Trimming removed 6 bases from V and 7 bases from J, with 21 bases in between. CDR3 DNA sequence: TGTGCCAGCAGCCTCATTGGCAGGGCCTTGGGTGGCTACACCTTC. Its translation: CASSLIGRALGGYTF.

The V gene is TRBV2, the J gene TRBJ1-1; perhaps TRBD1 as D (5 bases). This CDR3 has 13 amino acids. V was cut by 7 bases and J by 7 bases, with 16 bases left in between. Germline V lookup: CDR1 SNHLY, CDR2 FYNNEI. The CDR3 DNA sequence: TGTGCCAGCAAGCTAGACAGACCCTTTGAAGCTTTCTTT. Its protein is CASKLDRPFEAFF.

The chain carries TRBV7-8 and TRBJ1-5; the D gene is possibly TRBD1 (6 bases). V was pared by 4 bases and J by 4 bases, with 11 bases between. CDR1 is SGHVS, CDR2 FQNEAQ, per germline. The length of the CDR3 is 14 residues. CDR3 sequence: CASSYGTPNQPQHF. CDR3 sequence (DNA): TGTGCCAGCAGCTACGGGACACCTAATCAGCCCCAGCATTTT.

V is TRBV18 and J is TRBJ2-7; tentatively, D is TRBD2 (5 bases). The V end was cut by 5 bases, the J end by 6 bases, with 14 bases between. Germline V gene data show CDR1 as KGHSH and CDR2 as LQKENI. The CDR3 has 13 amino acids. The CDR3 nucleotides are TGTGCCAGCTCATCCTTATTAGCGCGCGAGCAGTACTTC. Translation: CASSSLLAREQYF.

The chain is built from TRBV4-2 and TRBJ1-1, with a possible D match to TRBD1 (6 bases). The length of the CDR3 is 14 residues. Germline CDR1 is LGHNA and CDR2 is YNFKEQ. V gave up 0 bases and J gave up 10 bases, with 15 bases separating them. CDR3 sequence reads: CASSQDSTGWGAFF. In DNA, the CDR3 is TGTGCCAGCAGCCAAGATAGCACAGGGTGGGGAGCTTTCTTT.

DNA for the CDR3: TGCGCCAGCAGCCCCGGACAGGGGGACGGGGCCAACGTCCTGACTTTC. Translation: CASSPGQGDGANVLTF. The chain joins TRBV5-1 to TRBJ2-6, with 10 nucleotides matching TRBD1. Unmatched junction bases numbered 5, after V lost 4 bases and J lost 4 bases. This CDR3 is built from 16 residues. Germline V gene data show CDR1 as SGHRS and CDR2 as YFSETQ.

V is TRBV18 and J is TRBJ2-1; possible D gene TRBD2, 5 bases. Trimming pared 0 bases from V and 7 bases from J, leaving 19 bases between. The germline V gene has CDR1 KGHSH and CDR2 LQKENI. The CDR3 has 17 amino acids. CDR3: CASSPPSGYELFNEQFF. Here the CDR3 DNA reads TGTGCCAGCTCACCACCGTCGGGGTACGAGTTGTTTAATGAGCAGTTCTTC.

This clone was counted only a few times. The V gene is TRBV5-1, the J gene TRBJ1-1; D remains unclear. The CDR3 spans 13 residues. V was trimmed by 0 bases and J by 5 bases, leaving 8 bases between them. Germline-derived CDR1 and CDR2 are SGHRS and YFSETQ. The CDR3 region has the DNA TGCGCCAGCAGCTTGGCGGAGGCGACTGAAGCTTTCTTT. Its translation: CASSLAEATEAFF.

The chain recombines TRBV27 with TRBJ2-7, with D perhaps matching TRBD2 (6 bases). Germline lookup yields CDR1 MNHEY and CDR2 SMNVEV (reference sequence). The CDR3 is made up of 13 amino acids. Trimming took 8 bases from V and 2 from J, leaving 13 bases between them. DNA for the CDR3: TGTGCCAGCGCCTCCGGGAGCACCTACGAGCAGTACTTC. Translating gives CASASGSTYEQYF.

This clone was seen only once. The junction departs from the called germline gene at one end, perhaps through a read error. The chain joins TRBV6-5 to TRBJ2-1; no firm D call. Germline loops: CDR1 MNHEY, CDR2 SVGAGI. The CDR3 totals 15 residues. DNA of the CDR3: TGTGCCAGCAGTGACTCCAGGAACTCCTACAATGAGCAGTTCTTC. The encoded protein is CASSDSRNSYNEQFF.

CDR3 amino acids: CSANLAGVGDTQYF. The CDR3, as DNA: TGCAGCGCCAACCTAGCGGGGGTTGGAGATACGCAGTATTTT. This chain connects TRBV29-1 to TRBJ2-3, with 10 bases matching TRBD2. The CDR3 has 14 residues. CDR1 and CDR2 (germline): SQVTM, ANQGSEA. The V gene end was trimmed by 7 bases and the J gene end by 5 bases; junction bases not matched to a gene: 9.

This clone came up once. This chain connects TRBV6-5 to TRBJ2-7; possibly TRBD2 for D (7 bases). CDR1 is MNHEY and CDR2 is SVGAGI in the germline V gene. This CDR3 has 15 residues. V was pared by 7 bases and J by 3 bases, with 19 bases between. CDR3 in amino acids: CASKRGGLPDYEQYF. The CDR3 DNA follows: TGTGCCAGCAAGAGGGGGGGACTTCCTGACTACGAGCAGTACTTC.

DNA for the CDR3: TGCGCCAGCCGTCCCGGGACAGAGAACTATGGCTACACCTTC. Its protein product is CASRPGTENYGYTF. V is TRBV10-1 and J is TRBJ1-2, with 7 bases matching TRBD1. The CDR3 contains 14 residues. Germline lookup yields CDR1 WNHNN and CDR2 SYGVQD (reference sequence). The junction had 8 bases not matched to a gene; V was cut back by 8 bases and J by 2 bases.

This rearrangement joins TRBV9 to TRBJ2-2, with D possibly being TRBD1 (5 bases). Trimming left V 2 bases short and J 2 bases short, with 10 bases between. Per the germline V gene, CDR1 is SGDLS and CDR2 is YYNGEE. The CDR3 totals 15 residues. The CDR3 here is CASSVGQGNTGELFF. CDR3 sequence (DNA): TGTGCCAGCAGCGTGGGGCAGGGTAACACCGGGGAGCTGTTTTTT.

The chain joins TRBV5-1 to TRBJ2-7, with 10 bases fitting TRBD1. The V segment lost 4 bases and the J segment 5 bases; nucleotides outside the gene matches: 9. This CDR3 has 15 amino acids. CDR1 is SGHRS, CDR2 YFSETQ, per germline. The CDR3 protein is CASSLRQGAWDEQYF. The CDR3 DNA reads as TGCGCCAGCAGCCTGAGACAGGGGGCGTGGGACGAGCAGTACTTC.